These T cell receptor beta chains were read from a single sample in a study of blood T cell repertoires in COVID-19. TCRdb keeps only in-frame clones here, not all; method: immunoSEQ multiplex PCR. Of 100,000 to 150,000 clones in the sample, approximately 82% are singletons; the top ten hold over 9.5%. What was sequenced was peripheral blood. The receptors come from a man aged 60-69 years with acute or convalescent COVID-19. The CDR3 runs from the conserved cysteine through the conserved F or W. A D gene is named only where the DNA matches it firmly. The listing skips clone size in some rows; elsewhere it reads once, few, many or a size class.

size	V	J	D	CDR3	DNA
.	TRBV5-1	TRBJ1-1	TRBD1	CASSRGQGDTEAFF	TGCGCCAGCAGCCGCGGACAGGGGGACACTGAAGCTTTCTTT
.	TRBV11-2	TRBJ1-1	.	CASSPQAGQRTEAFF	TGTGCCAGCAGCCCCCAGGCAGGCCAAAGGACTGAAGCTTTCTTT
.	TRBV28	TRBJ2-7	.	CASRRSIRGIYEQYF	TGTGCCAGCAGACGCTCTATCAGGGGAATCTACGAGCAGTACTTC
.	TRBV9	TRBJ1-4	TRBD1	CASSQGQGSEKLFF	TGTGCCAGCAGCCAGGGACAGGGGAGTGAAAAACTGTTTTTT
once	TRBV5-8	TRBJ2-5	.	CASSLGSGSARPETQYF	TGTGCCAGCAGCTTGGGGTCGGGTTCGGCGCGCCCCGAGACCCAGTACTTC
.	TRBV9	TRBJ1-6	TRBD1	CASSAGQGGSPLHF	TGTGCCAGCAGCGCGGGACAGGGAGGTTCACCCCTCCACTTT
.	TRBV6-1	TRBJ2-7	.	CASSVDRTGRDEQYF	TGTGCCAGCAGCGTCGATCGGACAGGGAGGGACGAGCAGTACTTC
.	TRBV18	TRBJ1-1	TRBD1	CASSPHRTGNTEAFF	TGTGCCAGCTCACCACATAGGACAGGGAACACTGAAGCTTTCTTT
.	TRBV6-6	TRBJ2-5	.	CASSPPLQETQYF	TGTGCCAGCAGTCCTCCGTTACAAGAGACCCAGTACTTC
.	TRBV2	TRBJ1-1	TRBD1	CASSQQGVKNTEAFF	TGTGCCAGCAGCCAGCAGGGGGTTAAGAACACTGAAGCTTTCTTT
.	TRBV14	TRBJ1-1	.	CASSHLWNTEAFF	TGTGCCAGCAGCCATCTATGGAACACTGAAGCTTTCTTT
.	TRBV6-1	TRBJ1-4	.	CASSRAGATNEKLFF	TGTGCCAGCAGCCGAGCGGGCGCAACTAATGAAAAACTGTTTTTT
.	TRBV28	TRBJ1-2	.	CASSLSYRESGYTF	TGTGCCAGCAGTTTATCATACAGGGAAAGTGGCTACACCTTC
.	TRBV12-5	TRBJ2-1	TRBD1	CASGLGQGANNEQFF	TGTGCTAGTGGTTTGGGACAGGGGGCAAACAATGAGCAGTTCTTC
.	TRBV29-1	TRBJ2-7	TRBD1	CSVEDRAEQYF	TGCAGCGTGGAGGACAGGGCCGAGCAGTACTTC
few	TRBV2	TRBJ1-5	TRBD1	CASKRTGIFNQPQHF	TGTGCCAGCAAACGGACAGGAATTTTCAATCAGCCCCAGCATTTT
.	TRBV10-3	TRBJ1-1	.	CAISYMNTEAFF	TGTGCCATCAGCTATATGAACACTGAAGCTTTCTTT
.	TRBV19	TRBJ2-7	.	CATRGSGGAGVRRGQYF	TGTGCCACACGCGGGTCAGGGGGAGCGGGAGTGAGACGCGGGCAGTACTTC
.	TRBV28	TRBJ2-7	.	CASSLLNSVTSYEQYF	TGTGCCAGCAGTTTATTAAATAGCGTGACCTCCTACGAGCAGTACTTC
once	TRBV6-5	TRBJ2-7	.	CASRRTVSHYEQYF	TGTGCCAGCAGAAGGACAGTTTCACACTACGAGCAGTACTTC
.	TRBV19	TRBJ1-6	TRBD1	CASSPDRGLSPLHF	TGTGCCAGTAGTCCGGACAGGGGGCTTTCACCCCTCCACTTT
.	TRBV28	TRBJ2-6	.	CASSGVGSSVSGANVLTF	TGTGCCAGCAGCGGGGTTGGGTCCTCGGTCTCTGGGGCCAACGTCCTGACTTTC
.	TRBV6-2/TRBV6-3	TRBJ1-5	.	CASSYLASNQPQHF	TGTGCCAGCAGTTACTTGGCTAGCAATCAGCCCCAGCATTTT
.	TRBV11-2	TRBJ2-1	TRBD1	CASSWDRGNEQFF	TGTGCCAGCAGCTGGGACAGGGGGAATGAGCAGTTCTTC
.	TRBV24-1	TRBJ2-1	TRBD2	CATSDLSGGPYNEQFF	TGTGCCACCAGTGATTTGTCGGGAGGGCCCTACAATGAGCAGTTCTTC
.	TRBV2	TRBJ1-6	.	CASSTSGGYYNSPLHF	TGTGCCAGCAGTACTTCCGGTGGTTATTATAATTCACCCCTCCACTTT
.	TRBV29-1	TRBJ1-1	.	CSSQNTEAFF	TGCAGCTCCCAGAACACTGAAGCTTTCTTT
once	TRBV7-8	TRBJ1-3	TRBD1	CASRLQGADGNTIYF	TGTGCCAGCCGCTTGCAGGGGGCGGATGGAAACACCATATATTTT
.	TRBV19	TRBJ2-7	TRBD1	CASSPPWDSGEYEQYF	TGTGCCAGTAGTCCTCCGTGGGACAGCGGTGAGTACGAGCAGTACTTC
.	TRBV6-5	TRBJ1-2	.	CASSYRPYGYTF	TGTGCCAGCAGTTACCGTCCCTATGGCTACACCTTC
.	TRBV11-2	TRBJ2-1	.	CASSTGHEQFF	TGTGCCAGCAGCACAGGCCATGAGCAGTTCTTC
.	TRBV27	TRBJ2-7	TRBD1	CASSLGQGMGEQYF	TGTGCCAGCAGTCTGGGACAGGGTATGGGTGAGCAGTACTTC
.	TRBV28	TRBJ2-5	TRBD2	CASSSLAGGTQYF	TGTGCCAGCAGTTCGCTAGCGGGAGGGACCCAGTACTTC
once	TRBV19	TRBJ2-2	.	CASSIVIRGTGELFF	TGTGCCAGTAGTATAGTAATCAGGGGCACCGGGGAGCTGTTTTTT
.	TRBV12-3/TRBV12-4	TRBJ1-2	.	CASSRQVYGYTF	TGTGCCAGCAGCCGACAGGTCTATGGCTACACCTTC
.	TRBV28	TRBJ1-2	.	CASSPIGRGDNYGYTF	TGTGCCAGCAGTCCCATTGGCAGGGGAGATAACTATGGCTACACCTTC
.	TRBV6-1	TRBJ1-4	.	CASSERLYLLAEEGKLFF	TGTGCCAGCAGTGAAAGACTATACCTGCTCGCTGAAGAGGGAAAACTGTTTTTT
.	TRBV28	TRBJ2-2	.	CASRGTNTGELFF	TGTGCCAGCCGAGGTACGAACACCGGGGAGCTGTTTTTT
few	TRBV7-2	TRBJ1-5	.	CASSIHNQPQHF	TGTGCCAGCAGCATCCACAATCAGCCCCAGCATTTT
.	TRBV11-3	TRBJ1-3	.	CASSSHEGNTIYF	TGTGCCAGCAGCTCCCACGAGGGAAACACCATATATTTT
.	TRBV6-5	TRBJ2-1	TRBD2	CASDPTSGAYNEQFF	TGTGCCAGCGACCCAACTAGCGGAGCATACAATGAGCAGTTCTTC
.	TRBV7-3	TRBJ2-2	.	CASSFSGSNTGELFF	TGTGCCAGCAGCTTTAGCGGATCGAACACCGGGGAGCTGTTTTTT
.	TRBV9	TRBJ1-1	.	CASSVWDLTEAFF	TGTGCCAGCAGCGTATGGGACTTGACTGAAGCTTTCTTT
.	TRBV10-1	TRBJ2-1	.	CASSEGLDRSLRQFF	TGCGCCAGCAGTGAGGGGCTCGACAGGTCCCTACGGCAGTTCTTC
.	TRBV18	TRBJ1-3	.	CASSPDSSGNTIYF	TGTGCCAGCTCACCGGACAGCTCTGGAAACACCATATATTTT
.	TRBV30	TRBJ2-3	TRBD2	CACPRGAGGTDTQYF	TGTGCCTGCCCGCGTGGAGCGGGAGGCACAGATACGCAGTATTTT
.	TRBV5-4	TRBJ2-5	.	CASSLTGSETQYF	TGTGCCAGCAGCTTGACAGGGAGCGAGACCCAGTACTTC
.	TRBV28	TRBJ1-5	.	CASRIGGTGNQPQHF	TGTGCCAGCCGAATCGGGGGTACGGGCAATCAGCCCCAGCATTTT